This T cell receptor (beta chain) was captured in a study of regulatory T cells in long-lasting Graves disease. Study details: Persistent cases took antithyroid drugs over 5 years and stayed TSH receptor antibody positive.

iRepertoire HTBI primers and Arm-PCR of CDR3 regions built TCR beta libraries. In TCRdb, the multiplex PCR reads were re-called with MiXCR into one record per CDR3 protein. The table has around 430,000 distinct CDR3 sequences, approximately 22% seen once. Noted time point: persistent/refractory GD, antithyroid drugs over 5 years with positive TRAb. Extracted PBMC RNA gave rise to the TCR library. The authors drew patients from an endocrinology department in Xi'an, China. The source of this sequence is a female donor with Graves disease. Here the sequenced sample was peripheral blood mononuclear cells (PBMCs), taken when the disease was refractory, from a patient treated with antithyroid drugs.

The chain's CDR3 is CASSLGTADGWSFF. CDR3 nucleotides: TGCGCCAGCAGCTTGGGGACAGCGGACGGCTGGTCTTTCTTT. The V call is TRBV5-1, the J call TRBJ1-1; D might be TRBD1 (6 bases). The V end was cut by 0 bases, the J end by 12 bases, with 18 bases between. Germline CDR1 is SGHRS and CDR2 is YFSETQ. The CDR3 is 14 amino acids.